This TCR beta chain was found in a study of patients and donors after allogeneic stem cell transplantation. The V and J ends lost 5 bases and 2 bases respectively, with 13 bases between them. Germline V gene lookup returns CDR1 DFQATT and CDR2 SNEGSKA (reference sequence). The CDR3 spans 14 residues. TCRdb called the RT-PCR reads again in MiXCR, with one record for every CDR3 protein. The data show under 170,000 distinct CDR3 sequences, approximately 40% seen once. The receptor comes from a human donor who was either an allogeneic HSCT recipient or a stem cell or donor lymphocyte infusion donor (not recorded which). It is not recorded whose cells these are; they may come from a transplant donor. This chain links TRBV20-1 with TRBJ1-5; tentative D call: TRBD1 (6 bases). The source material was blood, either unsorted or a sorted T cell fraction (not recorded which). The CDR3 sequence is CSAGGGRGNQPQHF. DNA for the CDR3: TGCAGTGCTGGCGGGGGGCGCGGCAATCAGCCCCAGCATTTT.